Below, 18 T cell receptor beta chains from the same sample are listed, as sequenced in a study of cytomegalovirus exposure and HLA in healthy donors. The table came from immunoSEQ multiplex PCR; TCRdb's copy has only in-frame clones and leaves some out. The data show some 70,000 clones, more than 85% seen once. The sample comprised PBMCs. Receptors were obtained from a woman under 30 in good health and CMV-seronegative.

The J gene is TRBJ2-5, the V gene TRBV5-1; D possibly corresponds to TRBD2 (6 bases). The CDR3 totals 15 residues. CDR1 is SGHRS, CDR2 YFSETQ, per germline. Trimming stripped 4 bases from V and 5 bases from J, with 18 bases between. The CDR3 loop is CASSPGTDYRETQYF. Written as DNA, the CDR3 is TGCGCCAGCAGCCCGGGGACGGACTACCGGGAGACCCAGTACTTC.

CDR3 residues: CASSPRGDYEQYF. As DNA, the CDR3 is TGCGCCAGCAGTCCCCGGGGAGACTACGAGCAGTACTTC. The V call is TRBV5-1, the J call TRBJ2-7; maybe TRBD2 (5 bases). Germline V gives CDR1 SGHRS, CDR2 YFSETQ. CDR3 length: 13 amino acids. The V end was cut by 5 bases, the J end by 3 bases, with 12 bases between.

The chain is built from TRBV2 and TRBJ2-3; a weak D match, TRBD1 (5 bases). Trimming took 7 bases from V and 2 from J, leaving 10 bases between them. Germline V CDR1 and CDR2: SNHLY, FYNNEI. The CDR3 sequence is 13 residues long. The CDR3 DNA follows: TGTGCCAGCACCTGGGGCAACACAGATACGCAGTATTTT. Translating gives CASTWGNTDTQYF.

The chain joins TRBV15 to TRBJ2-3; TRBD2 matches at 14 bases. Per germline, CDR1 LNHNV and CDR2 YYDKDF (reference sequence). The CDR3 consists of 17 residues. The V and J ends lost 2 bases and 5 bases, in that order; junction bases with no gene match: 6. The CDR3 coding sequence is TGTGCCACCAGCAGACGACTAGCGGGGGGGCCGGGAGATACGCAGTATTTT. The encoded protein is CATSRRLAGGPGDTQYF.

Only one count was recorded for this clone. The CDR3 loop reads CASSYSTRTSQFF. The CDR3 DNA reads TGTGCCAGCAGTTACTCGACCCGGACTAGCCAGTTCTTC. The chain links TRBV6-5 to TRBJ2-1; TRBD2 aligns across 8 bases. Unmatched junction bases numbered 5, after V lost 0 bases and J lost 13 bases. Germline V gives CDR1 MNHEY, CDR2 SVGAGI. CDR3 length: 13 amino acids.

The chain links TRBV19 to TRBJ2-1, with 7 bases identical to TRBD2. The germline V gene has CDR1 LNHDA and CDR2 SQIVND (reference sequence). The CDR3 spans 12 residues. The V segment lost 6 bases and the J segment 7 bases; nucleotides outside the gene matches: 3. The CDR3 sequence: CASSLGGNEQFF. In nucleotides, the CDR3 is TGTGCCAGTAGCCTGGGGGGGAATGAGCAGTTCTTC.

The gene calls are TRBV4-3 and TRBJ2-5, with TRBD2 matching 8 bases. Unmatched junction bases numbered 3, after V lost 2 bases and J lost 1 base. Germline lookup yields CDR1 LGHNA and CDR2 YSLEER. The CDR3 loop spans 15 amino acids. The CDR3 sequence is CASSQSSGGQETQYF. In nucleotides, the CDR3 is TGCGCCAGCAGCCAATCCAGCGGGGGCCAAGAGACCCAGTACTTC.

This clone has more than one count but fewer than ten. The V and J genes are TRBV30 and TRBJ2-5; D remains unclear. Germline CDR1 is GTSNPN and CDR2 is SVGIG (reference sequence). Trimming removed 4 bases at V and 0 bases at J, with 6 bases between. This CDR3 is built from 12 residues. The CDR3 reads CAWTVYQETQYF. CDR3 coding DNA: TGTGCCTGGACCGTGTACCAAGAGACCCAGTACTTC.

The V and J genes are TRBV5-1 and TRBJ1-1; D unclear. Germline-derived CDR1 and CDR2 are SGHRS and YFSETQ. This CDR3 has 14 amino acids. The V end lost 4 bases, the J end lost 0 bases, and 10 bases lay between the germline ends. CDR3 region: CASSPTVMNTEAFF. The CDR3 coding sequence is TGCGCCAGCAGCCCGACTGTGATGAACACTGAAGCTTTCTTT.

The rearrangement joins TRBV20-1 to TRBJ2-1; no definite D call. CDR1 is DFQATT, CDR2 SNEGSKA, per germline (reference sequence). V dropped 8 bases and J dropped 7 bases, with 9 bases sitting between them. The CDR3 has 10 residues. Here the CDR3 reads CSKSRNEQFF. In DNA, the CDR3 is TGCAGTAAATCCCGGAATGAGCAGTTCTTC.

V and J are TRBV7-9 and TRBJ2-7; 11 bases are shared with TRBD2. V lost 4 bases, J lost 3 bases, and 2 bases stayed unmatched. The CDR3 has 14 residues. Germline V gene lookup returns CDR1 SEHNR and CDR2 FQNEAQ (reference sequence). CDR3 nucleotides: TGTGCCAGCAGCTCCGGGACTAGCGGCTACGAGCAGTACTTC. Amino acid sequence: CASSSGTSGYEQYF.

The rearrangement links TRBV6-1 to TRBJ1-4, with D possibly matching TRBD1 (5 bases). The CDR3 has 14 amino acids. Germline loops: CDR1 MNHNS, CDR2 SASEGT. V was shortened by 7 bases and J by 7 bases, with 16 bases between the two germline ends. The CDR3: CASMKAPGGEKLFF. DNA of the CDR3: TGTGCCAGCATGAAGGCCCCGGGGGGTGAAAAACTGTTTTTT.

The CDR3 here is CASSQGQINQPQHF. For the CDR3, the DNA is TGTGCCAGCAGCCAAGGACAGATAAATCAGCCCCAGCATTTT. The chain recombines TRBV27 with TRBJ1-5, with D tentatively TRBD1 (6 bases). CDR3 length: 14 amino acids. Per the germline V gene, CDR1 is MNHEY and CDR2 is SMNVEV (reference sequence). The germline V and J ends were trimmed by 6 bases and 4 bases, with 13 bases remaining between them.

This chain links TRBV5-1 with TRBJ2-1; unclear D gene. Germline CDR1 reads SGHRS; CDR2 reads YFSETQ. This CDR3 is built from 13 residues. The V and J ends lost 0 bases and 9 bases respectively, with 10 bases between them. The CDR3 spells CASSLDAVSEQFF. The CDR3 DNA reads TGCGCCAGCAGCTTGGACGCGGTTAGTGAGCAGTTCTTC.

This rearrangement joins TRBV7-2 to TRBJ2-2, with 9 bases aligning to TRBD2. The CDR3 totals 15 residues. Germline-derived CDR1 and CDR2 are SGHTA and FQGNSA. V gave up 0 bases and J gave up 5 bases; unmatched junction bases: 1. CDR3 residues: CASSLASGGTGELFF. DNA of the CDR3: TGTGCCAGCAGCTTAGCCAGCGGGGGGACCGGGGAGCTGTTTTTT.

The rearrangement uses TRBV6-4 and TRBJ1-2, with TRBD1 matching 9 bases. J gave up 8 bases and V 6 bases, and 10 bases lay outside the gene matches. Per the germline V gene, CDR1 is MRHNA and CDR2 is SNTAGT. The CDR3 is made up of 14 amino acids. CDR3 in amino acids: CASSPGQGGVGYTF. The CDR3 DNA sequence: TGTGCCAGCAGCCCGGGACAGGGAGGAGTCGGCTACACCTTC.

The gene calls are TRBV10-3 and TRBJ2-3; TRBD1 matches at 9 bases. CDR1 is ENHRY, CDR2 SYGVKD, per germline. The length of the CDR3 is 14 residues. V lost 6 bases and J lost 4; bases outside the gene matches: 5. CDR3 sequence reads: CAIRGQGKADTQYF. The CDR3 DNA reads TGTGCCATCAGGGGACAGGGTAAAGCAGATACGCAGTATTTT.

The rearrangement joins TRBV5-4 to TRBJ1-4, with D possibly being TRBD1 (6 bases). This CDR3 comprises 15 residues. V shed 4 bases and J shed 4 bases, with 14 bases lying between them. CDR1 SGHNT and CDR2 YYREEE come from the germline V gene (reference sequence). The CDR3: CASSEKTGLNEKLFF. The CDR3 DNA sequence: TGTGCCAGCAGCGAGAAGACAGGACTTAATGAAAAACTGTTTTTT.